The rows below give T cell receptor beta chains drawn from one sample of a study of T cell repertoires in cytomegalovirus infection. Each CDR3 protein is one row after TCRdb ran MiXCR on the reads. The sample carries 200,000 to 300,000 distinct CDR3 sequences, roughly an eighth recorded once. Sequences were obtained from PBMCs. These receptors were collected from a human donor in good health (CMV status not recorded). Some clones in this sample may be carry-over from other donors' samples. CDR3s include the opening cysteine and the closing phenylalanine or tryptophan. The order of the fields is clone size, J gene, V gene, CDR3 protein. A clone size is listed for some rows: how often the clone was seen (once, few, many), or a class if it is expanded.

size: many
J: TRBJ2-5
V: TRBV7-6
CDR3: CASSFKDRVYQETQYF

size: NA
J: TRBJ2-1
V: TRBV11-3
CDR3: CASSFGGGAGGDEQFF

size: NA
J: TRBJ2-7
V: TRBV18
CDR3: CASSPTRGQGLHEQYF

size: many
J: TRBJ1-1
V: TRBV7-2
CDR3: CASSLGFQGLTEAFF

size: few
J: TRBJ2-3
V: TRBV4-3
CDR3: CASSQDPGTGTDTQYF

size: NA
J: TRBJ1-1
V: TRBV19
CDR3: CASSILAGEGTEAFF

size: NA
J: TRBJ2-3
V: TRBV6-1
CDR3: CASGGGSTDTQYF

size: many
J: TRBJ1-3
V: TRBV7-2
CDR3: CASSFEGVRNTIYF

size: few
J: TRBJ1-6
V: TRBV5-5
CDR3: CASRRTHGPVNSPLHF

size: NA
J: TRBJ2-1
V: TRBV29-1
CDR3: CSGIGLMNEQFF

size: many
J: TRBJ2-3
V: TRBV29-1
CDR3: CSVLSSGNTDTQYF

size: many
J: TRBJ2-1
V: TRBV6-2/TRBV6-3
CDR3: CASSYPSGREYNEQFF

size: few
J: TRBJ2-7
V: TRBV6-5
CDR3: CASSYSGQGPSYEQYF

size: NA
J: TRBJ1-2
V: TRBV11-2
CDR3: CASSLGQGPGYGYTF

size: few
J: TRBJ2-1
V: TRBV5-4
CDR3: CASTPLAGATDEQFF

size: many
J: TRBJ2-5
V: TRBV7-2
CDR3: CASTRDPAEETQYF

size: NA
J: TRBJ1-5
V: TRBV29-1
CDR3: CSVGERINQPQHF

size: many
J: TRBJ1-2
V: TRBV7-2
CDR3: CASSLGQGSGYTF

size: few
J: TRBJ1-6
V: TRBV6-2/TRBV6-3
CDR3: CASIGPGTGASPLHF

size: few
J: TRBJ2-2
V: TRBV5-1
CDR3: CASSLAGLQATGELFF